This record looks at one TCR beta chain sequence and its context. TCRdb analysed the 5' RACE reads with MiXCR anew, one entry per CDR3 protein. Of around 300,000 distinct CDR3 sequences listed, about 8.9% were seen once; the top ten hold over 2%. The V end was cut by 8 bases, the J end by 3 bases, with 10 bases between. CDR1 and CDR2 from the germline V gene are MNHEY and SMNVEV (reference sequence). The CDR3 is made up of 12 amino acids. The sample belongs to a study of identical twins. The same data also went into a second study, on yellow fever vaccine responses in identical twins.

Sequencing input: memory (CD45RO+) T cells sorted from blood. This receptor was taken from a woman aged 18-29 years in good health. The rearrangement joins TRBV27 to TRBJ1-2, with no clear D. CDR3: CASGRPHYGYTF. CDR3 nucleotides: TGTGCCAGCGGACGGCCCCACTATGGCTACACCTTC.